These 18 T cell receptor beta chains were all obtained from the same sample, sequenced in a study of blood T cell repertoires in COVID-19. Sequenced by immunoSEQ multiplex PCR; TCRdb stores in-frame clones only, minus some. The sample consists of approximately 70,000 clones, around 85% of them appearing once. The source material was peripheral blood. The receptors shown here come from a woman older than 75 with active or convalescent COVID-19.

The chain couples TRBV5-1 to TRBJ2-2; 7 bases are a match to TRBD1. V was pared by 4 bases and J by 5 bases, with 11 bases of the junction left unmatched. In germline, CDR1 is SGHRS, CDR2 YFSETQ. There are 16 residues in the CDR3. The CDR3 region is CASSLYRGEETGELFF. CDR3 bases: TGCGCCAGCAGCCTCTACAGGGGTGAAGAGACCGGGGAGCTGTTTTTT. The full variable domain, completed using reference TRBV5-1 and TRBJ2-2, is KAGVTQTPRYLIKTRGQQVTLSCSPISGHRSVSWYQQTPGQGLQFLFEYFSETQRNKGNFPGRFSGRQFSNSRSEMNVSTLELGDSALYLCASSLYRGEETGELFFGEGSRLTVL.

The chain joins TRBV5-1 to TRBJ2-2; TRBD1 agrees at 8 bases. Germline V gene sequence: CDR1 SGHRS, CDR2 YFSETQ. Trimming removed 0 bases from V and 6 bases from J; junction bases left unmatched: 4. The CDR3 has 15 residues. The CDR3 loop is CASSLAQGAAGELFF. CDR3 nucleotide sequence: TGCGCCAGCAGCTTGGCCCAGGGGGCGGCCGGGGAGCTGTTTTTT.

The genes are TRBV10-3 and TRBJ1-2; TRBD1 is a possible D gene (6 bases). The CDR3 runs 11 residues. The V end lost 6 bases, the J end lost 6 bases, and 8 bases lay between the germline ends. Per germline, CDR1 ENHRY and CDR2 SYGVKD. The CDR3 DNA is TGTGCCATCAGCCACAGGGATGGCTACACCTTC. Its translation: CAISHRDGYTF.

The rearrangement joins TRBV19 to TRBJ2-3; D is ambiguous. The CDR3 spans 14 residues. Germline CDR1 reads LNHDA; CDR2 reads SQIVND (reference sequence). V lost 5 bases and J 3 bases, leaving 12 bases between the germline ends. The CDR3 region has the DNA TGTGCCAGTAGTCCGTACCTCGGGACAGATACGCAGTATTTT. Residues: CASSPYLGTDTQYF.

This clone has more than one count but fewer than ten. J is TRBJ2-2 and V is TRBV9; D might be TRBD2 (5 bases). The V end was cut by 2 bases, the J end by 3 bases, with 8 bases between. Looked up from germline, CDR1 is SGDLS and CDR2 is YYNGEE. The CDR3 sequence is 14 residues long. CDR3: CASSVSGDTGELFF. The CDR3 nucleotides are TGTGCCAGCAGCGTTTCCGGGGACACCGGGGAGCTGTTTTTT.

The chain combines TRBV2 with TRBJ2-5, with D perhaps matching TRBD2 (6 bases). Trimming took 11 bases from V and 5 from J, leaving 18 bases between them. The CDR3 spans 13 residues. Germline-derived CDR1 and CDR2 are SNHLY and FYNNEI. DNA of the CDR3: TGTGCCGAGGGGCTAGCGAGGAGGGAGACCCAGTACTTC. It codes for CAEGLARRETQYF.

V usage is TRBV12-5 and J usage is TRBJ1-2; 7 bases map to TRBD1. Germline V gene sequence: CDR1 LGHNT, CDR2 FRNRAP. This CDR3 spans 13 amino acids. With 0 bases clipped from V and 8 bases from J, the junction kept 3 bases outside the gene matches. The CDR3 DNA follows: TGTGCTAGTGGTTTGGTCCAGGGGGTCGGCTACACCTTC. Amino acid sequence: CASGLVQGVGYTF. Full variable domain (rest looked up from reference TRBV12-5 and TRBJ1-2): DARVTQTPRHKVTEMGQEVTMRCQPILGHNTVFWYRQTMMQGLELLAYFRNRAPLDDSGMPKDRFSAEMPDATLATLKIQPSEPRDSAVYFCASGLVQGVGYTFGSGTRLTVV.

The chain uses TRBV7-2 and TRBJ2-4; tentative D call: TRBD2 (6 bases). The CDR3 extends over 16 amino acids. Trimming shortened V by 6 bases and J by 4 bases, and 19 bases separated the two germline ends. Germline V gene lookup returns CDR1 SGHTA and CDR2 FQGNSA. The CDR3 DNA follows: TGTGCCAGCAGTTTTATGGCGTCTAGCGTTAAAAACATTCAGTACTTC. This gives the protein CASSFMASSVKNIQYF.

The chain couples TRBV18 to TRBJ1-4; possibly TRBD1 for D (6 bases). The CDR3 has 15 amino acids. CDR1 KGHSH and CDR2 LQKENI come from the germline V gene. Trimming removed 4 bases at V and 1 base at J, with 10 bases between. For the CDR3, the DNA is TGTGCCAGCTCACGAGAGGACAGAACTAATGAAAAACTGTTTTTT. It specifies CASSREDRTNEKLFF.

This chain uses TRBV6-6 with TRBJ1-1; D not resolved. Germline CDR1 is MNHNY and CDR2 is SVGAGI (reference sequence). The CDR3 is 13 residues long. V was clipped by 6 bases and J by 6 bases, with 14 bases between them. The CDR3 loop is CASSDTAASEAFF. DNA for the CDR3: TGTGCCAGCAGCGACACGGCCGCATCTGAAGCTTTCTTT.

The chain is built from TRBV2 and TRBJ1-3; D is ambiguous. V was shortened by 6 bases and J by 0 bases, with 3 bases between the two germline ends. CDR1 and CDR2 (germline): SNHLY, FYNNEI. CDR3 length equals 12 residues. The CDR3 region is CASRYSGNTIYF. As DNA, the CDR3 is TGTGCCAGCAGGTACTCTGGAAACACCATATATTTT.

The V call is TRBV7-9, the J call TRBJ1-2; tentatively, D is TRBD1 (6 bases). V lost 1 base and J 3 bases, leaving 9 bases between the germline ends. CDR3 length: 14 amino acids. Germline V gene sequence: CDR1 SEHNR, CDR2 FQNEAQ (reference sequence). The CDR3 nucleotides are TGTGCCAGCAGCTTAGTCGCAGGGGACTATGGCTACACCTTC. Its translation is CASSLVAGDYGYTF. Using reference TRBV7-9 and TRBJ1-2 for the parts outside the CDR3, the full variable domain is DTGVSQNPRHKITKRGQNVTFRCDPISEHNRLYWYRQTLGQGPEFLTYFQNEAQLEKSRLLSDRFSAERPKGSFSTLEIQRTEQGDSAMYLCASSLVAGDYGYTFGSGTRLTVV.

This CDR3 is CASSLVPGTGDGYTF. CDR3 DNA sequence: TGTGCCAGCAGCTTAGTCCCCGGGACAGGGGATGGCTACACCTTC. J is TRBJ1-2 and V is TRBV7-2; 10 bases map to TRBD1. CDR3 size: 15 residues. In germline, CDR1 is SGHTA, CDR2 FQGNSA. Trimming cost V 1 base and J 6 bases; bases outside gene matches: 5.

The genes are TRBV5-1 and TRBJ1-4; 9 nucleotides line up with TRBD1. This CDR3 has 17 residues. From germline, CDR1 is SGHRS and CDR2 YFSETQ. The trim removed 4 bases at V and 5 bases at J, leaving 12 bases unmatched. The CDR3 loop reads CASSQGTGPVGNEKLFF. CDR3 bases: TGCGCCAGCAGCCAGGGGACAGGGCCAGTGGGAAATGAAAAACTGTTTTTT. The variable domain in full, with the rest retrieved from reference TRBV5-1 and TRBJ1-4, is KAGVTQTPRYLIKTRGQQVTLSCSPISGHRSVSWYQQTPGQGLQFLFEYFSETQRNKGNFPGRFSGRQFSNSRSEMNVSTLELGDSALYLCASSQGTGPVGNEKLFFGSGTQLSVL.

The sample holds one count of this clone. The chain carries TRBV4-3 and TRBJ2-2; D may be TRBD2 (6 bases). The CDR3 extends over 14 amino acids. V gave up 4 bases and J gave up 3 bases, with 9 bases separating them. The germline V gene encodes CDR1 LGHNA and CDR2 YSLEER. This chain's CDR3 is CASSLGGDTGELFF. The CDR3 nucleotides are TGCGCCAGCAGCCTAGGAGGGGACACCGGGGAGCTGTTTTTT.

The rearrangement joins TRBV9 to TRBJ2-7, with 10 bases identical to TRBD2. Germline loops: CDR1 SGDLS, CDR2 YYNGEE. J was trimmed by 2 bases and V by 8 bases; bases with no gene match: 7. The CDR3 covers 14 residues. In DNA, the CDR3 is TGTGCCAGTAATAGCGGGGGGCGCGCCTACGAGCAGTACTTC. This encodes CASNSGGRAYEQYF.

This sequence joins TRBV28 and TRBJ2-3, with D perhaps matching TRBD1 (6 bases). The germline CDR1 and CDR2 sequences are MDHEN and SYDVKM. The CDR3 sequence is 14 residues long. V was shortened by 8 bases and J by 2 bases, with 14 bases between the two germline ends. CDR3 loop: CASPRGLFTDTQYF. The CDR3 bases are TGTGCCAGCCCCAGGGGCCTATTCACAGATACGCAGTATTTT.

J is TRBJ1-6 and V is TRBV9; 8 nucleotides match TRBD1. The CDR3 sequence is 15 residues long. Germline values: CDR1 SGDLS, CDR2 YYNGEE. V was pared by 0 bases and J by 9 bases, with 5 bases of the junction left unmatched. The CDR3 nucleotides read TGTGCCAGCAGCGTAGTGGATCAGGGGGCTTCACCCCTCCACTTT. Amino acids: CASSVVDQGASPLHF.